The entry that follows covers one TCR beta chain sequence. The antigen remains unidentified. The data belong to a study of cytomegalovirus exposure and HLA in healthy donors. Points from the study as a whole: Prior analysis indicated that the majority of TCR beta V segments exhibited productivity approximately 90% or approximately 30% of the time.

The study ran its PCR with 60 Vbeta and 13 Jbeta primers. Here immunoSEQ multiplex PCR was the method, and the copy in TCRdb shows in-frame clones only, minus some. The table has about 160,000 clones, about 76% seen once. Input material: PBMCs. The TCR originated in a female donor in good health and CMV-seronegative.

CDR3 sequence: CASSPMTGGMTEAFF. CDR3 coding DNA: TGTGCCAGCAGTCCTATGACAGGGGGCATGACTGAAGCTTTCTTT. The chain has TRBV27 and TRBJ1-1; 10 bases are shared with TRBD1. Losses at the gene ends were 5 bases for V and 5 bases for J; bases not matched to a gene: 8. CDR3 size: 15 residues. Germline V gives CDR1 MNHEY, CDR2 SMNVEV (reference sequence).